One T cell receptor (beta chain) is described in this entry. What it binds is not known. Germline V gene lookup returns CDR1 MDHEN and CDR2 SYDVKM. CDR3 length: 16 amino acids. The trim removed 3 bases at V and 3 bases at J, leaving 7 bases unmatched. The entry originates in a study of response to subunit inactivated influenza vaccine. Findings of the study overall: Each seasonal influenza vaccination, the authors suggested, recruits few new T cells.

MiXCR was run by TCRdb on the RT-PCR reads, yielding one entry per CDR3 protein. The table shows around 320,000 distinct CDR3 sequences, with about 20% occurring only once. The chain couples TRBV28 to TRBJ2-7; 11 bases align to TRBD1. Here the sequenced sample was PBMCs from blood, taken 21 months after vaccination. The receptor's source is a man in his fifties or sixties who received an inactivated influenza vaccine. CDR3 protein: CASSFPGQGVYYEQYF. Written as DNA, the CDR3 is TGTGCCAGCAGTTTCCCGGGACAGGGGGTCTACTACGAGCAGTACTTC.